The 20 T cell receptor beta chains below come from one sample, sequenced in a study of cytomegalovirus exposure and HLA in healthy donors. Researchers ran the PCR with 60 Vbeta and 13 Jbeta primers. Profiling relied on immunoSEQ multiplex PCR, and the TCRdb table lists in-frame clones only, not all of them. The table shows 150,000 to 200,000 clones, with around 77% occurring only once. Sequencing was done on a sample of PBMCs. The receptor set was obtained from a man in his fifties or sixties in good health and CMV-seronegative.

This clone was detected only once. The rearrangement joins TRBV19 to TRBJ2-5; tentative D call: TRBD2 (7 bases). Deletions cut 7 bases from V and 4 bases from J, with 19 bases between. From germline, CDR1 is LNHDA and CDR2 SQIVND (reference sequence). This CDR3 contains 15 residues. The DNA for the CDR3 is TGTGCCAGTACCCCCCGGGGGGCTGGGGGAGAGACCCAGTACTTC. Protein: CASTPRGAGGETQYF. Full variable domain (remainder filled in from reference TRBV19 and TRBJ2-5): DGGITQSPKYLFRKEGQNVTLSCEQNLNHDAMYWYRQDPGQGLRLIYYSQIVNDFQKGDIAEGYSVSREKKESFPLTVTSAQKNPTAFYLCASTPRGAGGETQYFGPGTRLLVL.

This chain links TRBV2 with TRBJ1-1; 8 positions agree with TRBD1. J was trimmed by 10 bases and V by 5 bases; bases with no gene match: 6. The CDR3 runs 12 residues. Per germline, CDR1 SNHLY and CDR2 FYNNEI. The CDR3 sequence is CASSQDRVRAFF. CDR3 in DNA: TGTGCCAGCAGTCAGGACAGGGTGCGAGCTTTCTTT.

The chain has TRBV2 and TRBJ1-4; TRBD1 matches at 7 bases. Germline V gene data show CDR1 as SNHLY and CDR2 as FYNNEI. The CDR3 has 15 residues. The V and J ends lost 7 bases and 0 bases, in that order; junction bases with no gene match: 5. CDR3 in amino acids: CASTPDRSTNEKLFF. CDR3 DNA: TGTGCCAGCACCCCGGACAGGTCAACTAATGAAAAACTGTTTTTT.

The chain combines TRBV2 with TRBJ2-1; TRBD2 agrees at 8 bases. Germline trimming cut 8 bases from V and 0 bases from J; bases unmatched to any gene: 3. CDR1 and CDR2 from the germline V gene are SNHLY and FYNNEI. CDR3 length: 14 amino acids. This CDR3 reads CASRGGSSYNEQFF. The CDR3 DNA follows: TGTGCCAGCCGCGGGGGGAGCTCCTACAATGAGCAGTTCTTC.

CDR3 DNA: TGTGCCAGCCCTTCCCCCGACCCCCTCGCTTCGAGGCTGTTTTTT. Encoded protein: CASPSPDPLASRLFF. This chain links TRBV21-1 with TRBJ1-4. TRBV21-1 is assigned pseudogene status. The CDR3 has 15 residues.

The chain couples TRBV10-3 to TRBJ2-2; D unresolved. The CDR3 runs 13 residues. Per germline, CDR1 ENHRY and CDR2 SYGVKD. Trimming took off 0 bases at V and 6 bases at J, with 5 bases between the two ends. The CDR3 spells CAISESRSGELFF. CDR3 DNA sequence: TGTGCCATCAGTGAGTCGCGATCCGGGGAGCTGTTTTTT.

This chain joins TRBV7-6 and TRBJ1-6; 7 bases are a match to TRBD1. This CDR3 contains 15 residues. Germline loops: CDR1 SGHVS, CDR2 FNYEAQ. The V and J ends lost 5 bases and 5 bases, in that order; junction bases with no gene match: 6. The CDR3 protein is CASSPGTVNNSPLHF. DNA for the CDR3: TGTGCCAGCAGCCCCGGGACAGTCAATAATTCACCCCTCCACTTT.

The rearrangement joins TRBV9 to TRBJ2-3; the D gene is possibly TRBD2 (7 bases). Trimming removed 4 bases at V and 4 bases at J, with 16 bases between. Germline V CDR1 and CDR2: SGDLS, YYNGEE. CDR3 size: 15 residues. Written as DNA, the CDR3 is TGTGCCAGCAGCCCTATGGGGGGGCCATCAGATACGCAGTATTTT. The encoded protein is CASSPMGGPSDTQYF.

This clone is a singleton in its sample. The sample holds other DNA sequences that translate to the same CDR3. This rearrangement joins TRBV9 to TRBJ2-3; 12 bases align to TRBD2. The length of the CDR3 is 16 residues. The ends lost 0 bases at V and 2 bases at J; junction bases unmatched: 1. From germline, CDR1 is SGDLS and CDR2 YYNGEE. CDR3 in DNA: TGTGCCAGCAGCGTAGGACTAGCGGGGGCCACAGATACGCAGTATTTT. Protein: CASSVGLAGATDTQYF.

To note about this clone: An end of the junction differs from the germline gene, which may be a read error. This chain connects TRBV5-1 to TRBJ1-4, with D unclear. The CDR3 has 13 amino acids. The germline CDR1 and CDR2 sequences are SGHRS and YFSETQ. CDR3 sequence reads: CASRLGPTEKLFF. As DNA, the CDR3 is TGCGCCAGCAGATTGGGCCCTACGGAAAAACTGTTTTTT.

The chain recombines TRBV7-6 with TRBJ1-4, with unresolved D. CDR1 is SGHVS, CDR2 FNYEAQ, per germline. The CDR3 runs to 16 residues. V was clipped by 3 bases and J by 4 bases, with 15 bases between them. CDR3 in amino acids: CASSFAWADRNEKLFF. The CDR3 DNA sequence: TGTGCCAGCAGCTTCGCCTGGGCAGACCGTAATGAAAAACTGTTTTTT.

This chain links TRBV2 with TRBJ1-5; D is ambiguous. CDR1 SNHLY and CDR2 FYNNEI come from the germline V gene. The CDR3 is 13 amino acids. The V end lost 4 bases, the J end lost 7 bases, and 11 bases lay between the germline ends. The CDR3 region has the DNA TGTGCCAGCAGTGGGGTTGAGGTCCAGCCCCAGCATTTT. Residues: CASSGVEVQPQHF.

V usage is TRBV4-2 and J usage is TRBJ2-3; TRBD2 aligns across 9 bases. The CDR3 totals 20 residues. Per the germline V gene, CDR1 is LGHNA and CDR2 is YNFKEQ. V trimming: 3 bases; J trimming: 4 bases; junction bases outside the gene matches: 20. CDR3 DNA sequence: TGTGCCAGCAGCCACATCGGACTAGCGTTACTTGCAGAAGGTCCAGATACGCAGTATTTT. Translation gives CASSHIGLALLAEGPDTQYF.

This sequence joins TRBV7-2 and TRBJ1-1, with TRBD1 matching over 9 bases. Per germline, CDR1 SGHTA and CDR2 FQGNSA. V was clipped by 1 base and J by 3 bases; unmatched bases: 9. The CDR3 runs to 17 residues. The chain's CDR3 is CASSLGGTGWLDTEAFF. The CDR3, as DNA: TGTGCCAGCAGCTTAGGTGGGACAGGGTGGCTCGACACTGAAGCTTTCTTT. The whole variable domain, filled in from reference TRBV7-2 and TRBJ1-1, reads GAGVSQSPSNKVTEKGKDVELRCDPISGHTALYWYRQSLGQGLEFLIYFQGNSAPDKSGLPSDRFSAERTGGSVSTLTIQRTQQEDSAVYLCASSLGGTGWLDTEAFFGQGTRLTVV.

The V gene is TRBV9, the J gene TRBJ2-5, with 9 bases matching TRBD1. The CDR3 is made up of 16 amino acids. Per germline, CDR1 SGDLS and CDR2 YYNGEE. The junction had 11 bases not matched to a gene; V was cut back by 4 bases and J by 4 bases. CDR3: CASSLGTGRGGETQYF. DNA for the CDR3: TGTGCCAGCAGCCTCGGGACAGGGCGAGGGGGAGAGACCCAGTACTTC. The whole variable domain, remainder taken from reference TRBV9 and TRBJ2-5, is DSGVTQTPKHLITATGQRVTLRCSPRSGDLSVYWYQQSLDQGLQFLIQYYNGEERAKGNILERFSAQQFPDLHSELNLSSLELGDSALYFCASSLGTGRGGETQYFGPGTRLLVL.

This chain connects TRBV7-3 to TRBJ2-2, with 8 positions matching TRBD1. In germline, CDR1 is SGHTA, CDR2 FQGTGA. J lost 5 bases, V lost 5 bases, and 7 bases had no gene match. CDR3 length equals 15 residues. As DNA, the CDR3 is TGTGCCAGCAGCCGACAGGGGAAAGGAACCGGGGAGCTGTTTTTT. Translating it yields CASSRQGKGTGELFF.

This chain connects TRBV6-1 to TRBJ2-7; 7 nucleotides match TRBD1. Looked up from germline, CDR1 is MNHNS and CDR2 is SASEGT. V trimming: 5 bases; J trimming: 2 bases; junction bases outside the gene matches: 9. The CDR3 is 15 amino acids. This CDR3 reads CASSTGTVGAYEQYF. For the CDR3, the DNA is TGTGCCAGCAGTACCGGGACAGTGGGGGCCTACGAGCAGTACTTC.

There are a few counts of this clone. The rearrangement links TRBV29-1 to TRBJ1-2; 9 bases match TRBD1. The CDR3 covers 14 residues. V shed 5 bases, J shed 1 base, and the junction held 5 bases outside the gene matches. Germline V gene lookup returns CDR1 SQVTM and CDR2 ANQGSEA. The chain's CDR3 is CSVPGQGLNYGYTF. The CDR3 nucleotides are TGCAGCGTTCCTGGACAGGGGCTTAACTATGGCTACACCTTC.

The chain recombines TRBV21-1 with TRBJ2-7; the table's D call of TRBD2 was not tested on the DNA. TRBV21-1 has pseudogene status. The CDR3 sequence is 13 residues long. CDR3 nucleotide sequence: TGTGCCAGCATTCTGAGTTGTGGCTACGAGCAGTACTTC. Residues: CASILSCGYEQYF.

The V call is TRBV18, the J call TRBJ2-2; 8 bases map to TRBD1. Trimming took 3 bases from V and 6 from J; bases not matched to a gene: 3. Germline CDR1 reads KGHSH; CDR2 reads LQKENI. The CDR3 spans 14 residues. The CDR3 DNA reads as TGTGCCAGCTCACCGGGACAGGCGGCCGGGGAGCTGTTTTTT. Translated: CASSPGQAAGELFF.